The present TCR beta chain was sequenced within a study of blood T cell repertoires in COVID-19. The overall study: T cells, B-cell-depleted T cells, or PBMCs supplied cDNA or gDNA.

The authors' processing: Reference gene primer amplification gave estimated nucleated cell counts. Assay used: immunoSEQ multiplex PCR; TCRdb lists only in-frame clones, some missing. The V and J calls and clone size come from that table; D and trimming were worked out from the DNA. The data hold fewer than 450,000 clones, with 88% observed a single time. Categorization into cohorts depended on clinical history that participants reported. The TCR sequence derives from a woman aged 35 to 49 with acute COVID-19. Sequences were obtained from PBMCs or T cells enriched from blood (not recorded which).

CDR3 in DNA: TGTGCCAGCAGTTTCGACAGGGACCAGCCCCAGCATTTT. Amino acid sequence: CASSFDRDQPQHF. The rearrangement uses TRBV6-5 and TRBJ1-5; TRBD1 agrees at 7 bases. The CDR3 runs to 13 residues. Germline CDR1 is MNHEY and CDR2 is SVGAGI. Trimming took 4 bases from V and 7 from J; bases not matched to a gene: 4.